What follows are 8 T cell receptor beta chains derived from one specimen sequenced in a study of cytomegalovirus exposure and HLA in healthy donors. The data were produced by immunoSEQ multiplex PCR, yet TCRdb's version contains in-frame clones alone and is incomplete. The sample contains about 66,000 clones, approximately 97% of which appear only once. Specimen: PBMCs. The receptors come from a young woman in good health and CMV-seropositive.

This chain joins TRBV27 and TRBJ2-1; 7 bases agree with TRBD2. V lost 2 bases to trimming and J lost 7 bases; unmatched junction nucleotides: 8. CDR1 is MNHEY and CDR2 is SMNVEV in the germline V gene (reference sequence). The CDR3 has 15 residues. CDR3 DNA: TGTGCCAGCAGTTTACGGCGGGAGAGTCGGAATGAGCAGTTCTTC. Its translation is CASSLRRESRNEQFF.

V and J are TRBV5-1 and TRBJ2-7; 12 nucleotides match TRBD2. With V trimmed by 2 bases and J by 3 bases, 6 bases remained unmatched. Germline values: CDR1 SGHRS, CDR2 YFSETQ. The CDR3 runs to 16 residues. CDR3 DNA: TGCGCCAGCAGCTTCAACCCGACTAGCGGGAGCTACGAGCAGTACTTC. Translating gives CASSFNPTSGSYEQYF.

This clone has just one count. The CDR3 region has the DNA TGTGCCTGGAGTGTATGGGGGGGGAGCCGAAATGAGCAGTTCTTC. It specifies CAWSVWGGSRNEQFF. The chain joins TRBV30 to TRBJ2-1; 7 bases map to TRBD2. In germline, CDR1 is GTSNPN, CDR2 SVGIG (reference sequence). This CDR3 spans 15 amino acids. J lost 7 bases, V lost 0 bases, and 9 bases had no gene match. Using reference TRBV30 and TRBJ2-1 for the parts outside the CDR3, the full variable domain is SQTIHQWPATLVQPVGSPLSLECTVEGTSNPNLYWYRQAAGRGLQLLFYSVGIGQISSEVPQNLSASRPQDRQFILSSKKLLLSDSGFYLCAWSVWGGSRNEQFFGPGTRLTVL.

The gene calls are TRBV25-1 and TRBJ1-3; the D gene is possibly TRBD1 (6 bases). The CDR3 sequence is 13 residues long. Trimming cost V 3 bases and J 8 bases, with 11 bases left between them. Per germline, CDR1 MGHDK and CDR2 SYGVNS. CDR3 nucleotide sequence: TGTGCCAGCAGTGATAACAGGGCGTACACCATATATTTT. As protein: CASSDNRAYTIYF.

The rearrangement uses TRBV2 and TRBJ1-1; weak D call: TRBD1 (5 bases). From germline, CDR1 is SNHLY and CDR2 FYNNEI. V was pared by 3 bases and J by 1 base, with 6 bases between. The CDR3 consists of 13 residues. DNA of the CDR3: TGTGCCAGCAGTGATGGGGCGAACACTGAAGCTTTCTTT. This translates into CASSDGANTEAFF.

V and J are TRBV5-1 and TRBJ2-5; 10 nucleotides line up with TRBD1. Germline CDR1 SGHRS, CDR2 YFSETQ. J lost 4 bases, V lost 2 bases, and 17 bases had no gene match. The CDR3 consists of 19 residues. Here the CDR3 reads CASSFGARAWDRGRETQYF. DNA of the CDR3: TGCGCCAGCAGCTTCGGCGCCCGGGCTTGGGACAGGGGTAGAGAGACCCAGTACTTC.

This sequence joins TRBV18 and TRBJ1-4; TRBD1 matches 7 bases. The CDR3 covers 18 residues. Germline lookup yields CDR1 KGHSH and CDR2 LQKENI. V was pared by 0 bases and J by 0 bases, with 7 bases of the junction left unmatched. DNA of the CDR3: TGTGCCAGCTCACCACCGACAGGGCGACCTGCAACTAATGAAAAACTGTTTTTT. Translated, it gives CASSPPTGRPATNEKLFF.

This clone is a singleton in its sample. The V and J genes are TRBV7-8 and TRBJ2-7; possible D gene TRBD2, 6 bases. Trimming removed 5 bases from V and 8 bases from J, with 16 bases in between. CDR3 length equals 13 residues. Germline CDR1 is SGHVS and CDR2 is FQNEAQ. CDR3 bases: TGTGCCAGCAGCAAGTCCAGGCGGGACCAGCAGTACTTC. Encoded protein: CASSKSRRDQQYF.